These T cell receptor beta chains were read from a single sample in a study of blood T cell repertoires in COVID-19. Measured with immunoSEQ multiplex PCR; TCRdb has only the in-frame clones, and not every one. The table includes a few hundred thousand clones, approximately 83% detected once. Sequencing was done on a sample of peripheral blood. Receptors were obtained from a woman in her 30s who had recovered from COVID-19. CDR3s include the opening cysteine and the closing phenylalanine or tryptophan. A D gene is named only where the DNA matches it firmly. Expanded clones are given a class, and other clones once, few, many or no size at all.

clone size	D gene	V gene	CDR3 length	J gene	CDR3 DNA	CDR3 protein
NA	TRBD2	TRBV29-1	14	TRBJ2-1	TGCAGCGTTGATACGAGCGGGAGGGCCTTTGAGCAGTTCTTC	CSVDTSGRAFEQFF
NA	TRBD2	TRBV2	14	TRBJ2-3	TGTGCCAGCAACGCGGGGGGCCCCCAGACGGCGCAGTATTTT	CASNAGGPQTAQYF
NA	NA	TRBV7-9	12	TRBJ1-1	TGTGCCACCTCCCCAGGGTACACTGAAGCTTTCTTT	CATSPGYTEAFF
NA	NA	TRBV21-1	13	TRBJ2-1	TGTGCCAGCGGACAGGGGGCAGACAATGAGCAGTTCTTC	CASGQGADNEQFF
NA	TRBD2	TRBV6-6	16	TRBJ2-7	TGTGCCAGCAGTAATGGATGGACTAGCGGGACTCCCGAGCAGTACTTC	CASSNGWTSGTPEQYF
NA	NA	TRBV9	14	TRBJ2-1	TGTGCCAGCAGCGTAGTGGCGGGGAGGAATGAGCAGTTCTTC	CASSVVAGRNEQFF
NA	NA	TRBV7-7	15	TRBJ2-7	TGTGCTAGCAGCTTAGGAACCCCAGGCCCCTACGAGCAGTACTTC	CASSLGTPGPYEQYF
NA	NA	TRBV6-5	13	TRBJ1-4	TGTGCCAGCAGTTACTTTCACAGTCAAAAACTGTTTTTT	CASSYFHSQKLFF
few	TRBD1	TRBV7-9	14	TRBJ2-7	TGTGCCAGCAGCTCGACAGGGGAATCCTACGAGCAGTACTTC	CASSSTGESYEQYF
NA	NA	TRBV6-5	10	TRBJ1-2	TGTGCCACCCGACACGGCGGCTACACCTTC	CATRHGGYTF
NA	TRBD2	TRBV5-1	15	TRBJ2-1	TGCGCCAGCAGCGGGACTAGCGGGGGGGGCAATGAGCAGTTCTTC	CASSGTSGGGNEQFF
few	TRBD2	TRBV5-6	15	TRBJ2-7	TGTGCCAGCAGCTTTTTGACTAGCGGGAGGTTCGAGCAGTACTTC	CASSFLTSGRFEQYF
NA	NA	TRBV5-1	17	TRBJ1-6	TGCGCCAGCAGCCCCCTATACCTAAGCTCCTATAATTCACCCCTCCACTTT	CASSPLYLSSYNSPLHF
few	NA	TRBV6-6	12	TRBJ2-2	TGTGCCACCGCCCCAGGCACCGGGGAGCTGTTTTTT	CATAPGTGELFF
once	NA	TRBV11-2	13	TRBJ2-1	TGTGCCAGCGGACCAGGGTTGGACAATGAGCAGTTCTTC	CASGPGLDNEQFF
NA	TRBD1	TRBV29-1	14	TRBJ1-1	TGCAGCGTTGAAGGAATGACAGGGGATACTGAAGCTTTCTTT	CSVEGMTGDTEAFF
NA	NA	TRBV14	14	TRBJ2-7	TGTGCCAGCAGCCAAGGGGCCACCATCTACGAGCAGTACTTC	CASSQGATIYEQYF
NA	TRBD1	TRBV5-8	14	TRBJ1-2	TGTGCCAGCAGCCGAGGACAGGAGGGTTATGGCTACACCTTC	CASSRGQEGYGYTF
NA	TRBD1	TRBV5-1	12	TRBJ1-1	TGCGCCAGCATCGGGACAGGAACTGAAGCTTTCTTT	CASIGTGTEAFF
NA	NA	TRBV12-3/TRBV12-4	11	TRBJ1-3	TGTGCCAGCGGACTCGGAAACACCATATATTTT	CASGLGNTIYF
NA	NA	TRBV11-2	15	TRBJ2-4	TGTGCCAGCAGCTTATTTCAGGGTTCTGGAAACATTCAGTACTTC	CASSLFQGSGNIQYF
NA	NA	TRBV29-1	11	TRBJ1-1	TGCAGCGTACTCCCTAGTGATGAAGCTTTCTTT	CSVLPSDEAFF
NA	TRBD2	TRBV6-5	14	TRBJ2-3	TGTGCCAGCAGGACTAGCGGGAGTGGAGATACGCAGTATTTT	CASRTSGSGDTQYF
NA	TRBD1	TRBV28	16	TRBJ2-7	TGTGCCAGCAGCTCCCAGGGACAGGGGGTATCCTACGAGCAGTACTTC	CASSSQGQGVSYEQYF
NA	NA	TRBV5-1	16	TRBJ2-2	TGCGCCAGCAGCTTTCAGGGGATAGGTGACACCGGGGAGCTGTTTTTT	CASSFQGIGDTGELFF
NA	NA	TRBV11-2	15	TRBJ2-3	TGTGCCAGCAGCTTAGGTGTCTATTACACAGATACGCAGTATTTT	CASSLGVYYTDTQYF
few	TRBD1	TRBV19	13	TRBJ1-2	TGTGCCAGTAGCAAACAGGGGAGGTATGGCTACACCTTC	CASSKQGRYGYTF
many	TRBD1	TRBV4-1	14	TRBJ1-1	TGCGCCAGCAGCCGACAGGGTGTAAACACTGAAGCTTTCTTT	CASSRQGVNTEAFF
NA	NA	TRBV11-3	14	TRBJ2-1	TGTGCCAGCGCATTCGGAGGGACCTACAATGAGCAGTTCTTC	CASAFGGTYNEQFF
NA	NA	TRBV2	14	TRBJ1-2	TGTGCCAGCAGTTTGGACAGCAAGTCGGATGGCTACACCTTC	CASSLDSKSDGYTF
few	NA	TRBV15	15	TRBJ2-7	TGTGCCACCAGCAGAGATTTAGTTTCCGATGCCGAGCAGTACTTC	CATSRDLVSDAEQYF
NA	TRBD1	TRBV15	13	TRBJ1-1	TGTGCCACCAGCTGGGACAGGAACACTGAAGCTTTCTTT	CATSWDRNTEAFF
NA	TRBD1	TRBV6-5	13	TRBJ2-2	TGTGCCAGCACCCGGGACAGGGGCGGGGAGCTGTTTTTT	CASTRDRGGELFF
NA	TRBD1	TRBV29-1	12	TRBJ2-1	TGCAGCGTTATGACAGGGTACAATGAGCAGTTCTTC	CSVMTGYNEQFF
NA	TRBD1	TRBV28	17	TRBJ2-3	TGTGCCAGCAGTACAACCGGACAGGGGGCGGTTTCAGATACGCAGTATTTT	CASSTTGQGAVSDTQYF
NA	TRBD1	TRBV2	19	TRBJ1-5	TGTGCCAGCAGTGTTCACCCGGGACAGGGACTAGTTAGCAATCAGCCCCAGCATTTT	CASSVHPGQGLVSNQPQHF
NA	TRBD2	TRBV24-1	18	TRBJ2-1	TGTGCCACCAGTGGGGGTGGACTAGCGGGGGCGAACTACAATGAGCAGTTCTTC	CATSGGGLAGANYNEQFF
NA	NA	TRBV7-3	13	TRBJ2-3	TGTGCCAGCAGCGGGGACAACACAGATACGCAGTATTTT	CASSGDNTDTQYF
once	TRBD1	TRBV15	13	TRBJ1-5	TGTGCCACCAGCAGCCACAAAGGGGGCCCCCAGCATTTT	CATSSHKGGPQHF
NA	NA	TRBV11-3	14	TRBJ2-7	TGTGCCAGCAGCCTTAGAGGGAGAGGATACGAGCAGTACTTC	CASSLRGRGYEQYF
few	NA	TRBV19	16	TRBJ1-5	TGTGCCAGTAGTACCCAGACAGGCCCAATCAATCAGCCCCAGCATTTT	CASSTQTGPINQPQHF
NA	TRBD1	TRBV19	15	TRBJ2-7	TGTGCCAGTAGTATCGGGACAGCCCCAACTTACGAGCAGTACTTC	CASSIGTAPTYEQYF
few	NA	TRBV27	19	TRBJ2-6	TGTGCCAGCAAACCGAATTGGGGCACGACGGGGGCTGGGGCCAACGTCCTGACTTTC	CASKPNWGTTGAGANVLTF
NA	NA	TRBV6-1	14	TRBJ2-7	TGTGCCAGCAGTGAAGTCGGGGACTTCTACGAGCAGTACTTC	CASSEVGDFYEQYF
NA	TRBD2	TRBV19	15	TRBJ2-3	TGTGCCAGTAGTCGGTCGCGGGGGGGCACAGATACGCAGTATTTT	CASSRSRGGTDTQYF
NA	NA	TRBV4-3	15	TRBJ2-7	TGCGCCAGCAGCCAAGATTCGGCAGGGATAGGCGAGCAGTACTTC	CASSQDSAGIGEQYF
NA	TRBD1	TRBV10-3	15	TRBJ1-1	TGTGCCATCAGCTCCAGGGGGCCGGTGAACACTGAAGCTTTCTTT	CAISSRGPVNTEAFF
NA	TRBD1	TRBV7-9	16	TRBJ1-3	TGTGCCAGCAGCTTAGCGAGACAGGGGGCTGGAAACACCATATATTTT	CASSLARQGAGNTIYF
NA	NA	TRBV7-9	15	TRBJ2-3	TGTGCCAGCAGCTTGGGGCGGCAGAGCACAGATACGCAGTATTTT	CASSLGRQSTDTQYF
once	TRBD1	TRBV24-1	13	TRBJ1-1	TGTGCCGTCTGGGACAGTGTGAACACTGAAGCTTTCTTT	CAVWDSVNTEAFF
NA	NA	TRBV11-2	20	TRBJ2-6	TGTGCCAGCAGCTTAGATCTGGATGGAGTGGTCCTTTCTGGGGCCAACGTCCTGACTTTC	CASSLDLDGVVLSGANVLTF
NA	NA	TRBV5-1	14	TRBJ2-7	TGCGCCAGCTCAACCGGGACACTTTCCTACGAGCAGTACTTC	CASSTGTLSYEQYF
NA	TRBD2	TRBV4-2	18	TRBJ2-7	TGTGCCAGCAGCCAAGACCGGGGGACTAGCGGGAGTTCCTACGAGCAGTACTTC	CASSQDRGTSGSSYEQYF
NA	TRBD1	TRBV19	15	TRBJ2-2	TGTGCCAGTAGATCAGGGGGCACGGGCACCGGGGAGCTGTTTTTT	CASRSGGTGTGELFF
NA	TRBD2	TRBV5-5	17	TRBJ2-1	TGTGCCAGCAGCCCTGCGGGACTAGCGGTTTCCTACAATGAGCAGTTCTTC	CASSPAGLAVSYNEQFF